Listed below are T cell receptor beta chains from one sample, sequenced in a study of vaccination and CD4 T cells after COVID-19. MiXCR was run by TCRdb on the PCR reads, yielding one entry per CDR3 protein. This sample has 12,000 or so distinct CDR3 sequences, with 61% found just once. For these receptors, no antigen is known. The sample consisted of CD4+ T cells from blood, cultured in vitro. The receptors shown here come from a human donor who had recovered from COVID-19. Both conserved end residues are part of each CDR3. D genes are given only for firm matches. Clone sizes are given selectively: once, few, many, or a class where the clone is expanded.

CSASYSSYEQYF | TGCAGTGCTAGTTACAGCTCCTACGAGCAGTACTTC | NA | 12 | NA | TRBJ2-7 | TRBV20-1
CASSLQRGGNQPQHF | TGTGCCAGCTCCCTCCAAAGGGGTGGCAATCAGCCCCAGCATTTT | NA | 15 | NA | TRBJ1-5 | TRBV6-2/TRBV6-3
CASRPGWGLNQPQHF | TGTGCCAGTAGGCCCGGTTGGGGCCTCAATCAGCCCCAGCATTTT | NA | 15 | NA | TRBJ1-5 | TRBV19
CASGSGTANTGELFF | TGCGCCAGCGGATCCGGGACAGCGAACACCGGGGAGCTGTTTTTT | TRBD1 | 15 | NA | TRBJ2-2 | TRBV10-1
CASSFPSEAAYEQYF | TGTGCCAGCAGCTTCCCTAGCGAAGCTGCCTACGAGCAGTACTTC | NA | 15 | NA | TRBJ2-7 | TRBV7-2
CASSPFAGTLSEAFF | TGTGCCAGCAGCCCTTTCGCCGGGACCCTCAGTGAAGCTTTCTTT | NA | 15 | once | TRBJ1-1 | TRBV7-8
CASSRQRTQNTGELFF | TGTGCCAGCTCCCGGCAGCGGACACAAAACACCGGGGAGCTGTTTTTT | NA | 16 | NA | TRBJ2-2 | TRBV18
CSARGDREVYEQYF | TGCAGTGCTAGAGGTGATCGTGAGGTATACGAGCAGTACTTC | NA | 14 | few | TRBJ2-7 | TRBV20-1
CSATRTSGYNEQFF | TGCAGTGCTACCAGGACTAGCGGCTACAATGAGCAGTTCTTC | TRBD2 | 14 | NA | TRBJ2-1 | TRBV20-1
CSARGLRGLLEETQYF | TGCAGTGCTAGGGGTTTGCGAGGGTTATTGGAGGAGACCCAGTACTTC | NA | 16 | NA | TRBJ2-5 | TRBV20-1
CSASTTGNFGGYTF | TGCAGTGCTAGTACGACAGGGAATTTCGGCGGCTACACCTTC | TRBD1 | 14 | NA | TRBJ1-2 | TRBV20-1
CASKENTGELFF | TGTGCCAGTAAGGAGAACACCGGGGAGCTGTTTTTT | NA | 12 | large | TRBJ2-2 | TRBV19
CATSDQRSGTHYGYTF | TGTGCCACCAGTGACCAAAGGTCCGGGACTCACTATGGCTACACCTTC | NA | 16 | NA | TRBJ1-2 | TRBV24-1
CASFQGGYTF | TGTGCCAGCTTCCAGGGGGGCTACACCTTC | NA | 10 | NA | TRBJ1-2 | TRBV19
CSARDPEPGLFTF | TGCAGTGCTAGAGATCCTGAGCCAGGTCTCTTCACCTTC | NA | 13 | few | TRBJ1-2 | TRBV20-1
CASSSAGGPGTQYF | TGTGCCAGCAGTTCAGCGGGAGGGCCGGGTACGCAGTATTTT | TRBD2 | 14 | NA | TRBJ2-3 | TRBV12-3/TRBV12-4
CASSRDSMNTEAFF | TGTGCCAGCAGCCGGGACTCCATGAACACTGAAGCTTTCTTT | NA | 14 | NA | TRBJ1-1 | TRBV6-1
CATHGQGNVGTEAFF | TGTGCCACCCACGGACAGGGCAATGTGGGCACTGAAGCTTTCTTT | TRBD1 | 15 | NA | TRBJ1-1 | TRBV10-3
CASRMTGEYGYTF | TGTGCCAGCAGGATGACAGGGGAATATGGCTACACCTTC | TRBD1 | 13 | NA | TRBJ1-2 | TRBV6-2/TRBV6-3
CSVEDLLAGDEQFF | TGCAGCGTTGAAGATCTGCTCGCGGGCGATGAGCAGTTCTTC | NA | 14 | once | TRBJ2-1 | TRBV29-1
CASSGLAGGSYEQYF | TGTGCCAGCAGTGGACTAGCGGGAGGATCCTACGAGCAGTACTTC | TRBD2 | 15 | few | TRBJ2-7 | TRBV6-1
CASSLREGDQPQHF | TGCGCCAGCAGCCTACGAGAGGGAGATCAGCCCCAGCATTTT | NA | 14 | NA | TRBJ1-5 | TRBV4-1
CASSQDSVAQAPNTEAFF | TGCGCCAGCAGCCAAGATTCGGTGGCCCAAGCCCCGAACACTGAAGCTTTCTTT | NA | 18 | NA | TRBJ1-1 | TRBV4-1
CSASTQSLAKNIQYF | TGCAGTGCTAGTACTCAGTCGCTAGCCAAAAACATTCAGTACTTC | NA | 15 | NA | TRBJ2-4 | TRBV20-1
CASSYLFGTVHNEQFF | TGTGCCAGCAGTTATCTTTTCGGGACAGTCCACAATGAGCAGTTCTTC | TRBD1 | 16 | NA | TRBJ2-1 | TRBV6-5
CASSIGTRHNEQFF | TGTGCCAGTAGTATCGGGACTAGGCACAATGAGCAGTTCTTC | TRBD2 | 14 | once | TRBJ2-1 | TRBV19
CASRAGYPDTQYF | TGTGCCAGCAGAGCAGGGTATCCAGATACGCAGTATTTT | NA | 13 | once | TRBJ2-3 | TRBV6-1
CASSLTGGSGANVLTF | TGTGCCAGCAGCTTAACGGGGGGGTCTGGGGCCAACGTCCTGACTTTC | TRBD2 | 16 | NA | TRBJ2-6 | TRBV7-3
CSARDGGTSGRNEQFF | TGCAGTGCTAGAGATGGAGGGACTAGCGGGAGGAATGAGCAGTTCTTC | TRBD2 | 16 | few | TRBJ2-1 | TRBV20-1
CSAREGTKPQHF | TGCAGTGCTAGAGAGGGGACGAAGCCCCAGCATTTT | NA | 12 | few | TRBJ1-5 | TRBV20-1
CASSQGQRIYGYTF | TGTGCCAGCAGCCAGGGACAGCGCATCTATGGCTACACCTTC | TRBD1 | 14 | few | TRBJ1-2 | TRBV7-2
CASSSRDGINYGYTF | TGTGCCAGCAGCTCTCGGGACGGAATTAACTATGGCTACACCTTC | NA | 15 | NA | TRBJ1-2 | TRBV11-2
CSARGETSGSFDTQYF | TGCAGTGCTAGAGGAGAGACTAGCGGGAGTTTCGATACGCAGTATTTT | TRBD2 | 16 | NA | TRBJ2-3 | TRBV20-1
CASSELAGTGELFF | TGTGCCAGCAGTGAACTGGCAGGGACCGGGGAGCTGTTTTTT | NA | 14 | NA | TRBJ2-2 | TRBV2
CASSTFGNEKLFF | TGTGCCAGCAGTACTTTTGGTAATGAAAAACTGTTTTTT | NA | 13 | NA | TRBJ1-4 | TRBV2
CATEGGTAGKETQYF | TGTGCCACGGAGGGGGGTACGGCGGGCAAAGAGACCCAGTACTTC | NA | 15 | few | TRBJ2-5 | TRBV6-1
CASSEWGRRDDEQYF | TGTGCCAGCAGCGAATGGGGGAGGAGAGACGACGAGCAGTACTTC | NA | 15 | few | TRBJ2-7 | TRBV21-1
CSVASPPGLSQPQHF | TGCAGCGTTGCCAGCCCTCCGGGACTGTCTCAGCCCCAGCATTTT | NA | 15 | NA | TRBJ1-5 | TRBV29-1
CASSLGLSYGYTF | TGTGCCAGCAGCTTGGGACTGTCCTATGGCTACACCTTC | NA | 13 | NA | TRBJ1-2 | TRBV27
CASSIAGQEAGELFF | TGTGCCAGTAGTATAGCGGGACAGGAGGCCGGGGAGCTGTTTTTT | TRBD1 | 15 | NA | TRBJ2-2 | TRBV19
CATSDPSRQETQYF | TGTGCCACCAGTGATCCAAGTAGGCAAGAGACCCAGTACTTC | NA | 14 | NA | TRBJ2-5 | TRBV24-1
CASSLPSSGQGSYEQYF | TGTGCCAGCAGTTTACCCTCTTCCGGACAGGGTTCCTACGAGCAGTACTTC | TRBD1 | 17 | NA | TRBJ2-7 | TRBV28
CASSMNRNTEAFF | TGTGCCAGTAGTATGAACAGGAACACTGAAGCTTTCTTT | NA | 13 | NA | TRBJ1-1 | TRBV19
CASSLGIGRSTDTQYF | TGTGCCAGCAGCTTAGGAATCGGCAGGTCCACAGATACGCAGTATTTT | NA | 16 | NA | TRBJ2-3 | TRBV7-9
CASSLGAGGSYNEQFF | TGTGCCAGCAGCTTAGGAGCGGGAGGGTCCTACAATGAGCAGTTCTTC | TRBD2 | 16 | NA | TRBJ2-1 | TRBV7-3
CSVEERAGTNTGELFF | TGCAGCGTTGAAGAACGGGCGGGGACGAACACCGGGGAGCTGTTTTTT | NA | 16 | NA | TRBJ2-2 | TRBV29-1
CASSRGEGPQHF | TGTGCCAGTAGTCGCGGCGAGGGGCCCCAGCATTTT | NA | 12 | NA | TRBJ1-5 | TRBV19
CASSDSLKNIQYF | TGTGCCAGCAGTGACAGCCTAAAAAACATTCAGTACTTC | NA | 13 | few | TRBJ2-4 | TRBV6-1
CASNQGQAHSNQPQHF | TGTGCCAGCAACCAGGGCCAAGCCCATAGCAATCAGCCCCAGCATTTT | NA | 16 | NA | TRBJ1-5 | TRBV7-2
CASSPRTGGSGNTIYF | TGTGCCAGCAGTCCGAGGACAGGGGGCTCTGGAAACACCATATATTTT | TRBD1 | 16 | NA | TRBJ1-3 | TRBV6-1
CASSPRDRIVNSPLHF | TGTGCCAGCAGCCCTCGGGACCGTATCGTTAATTCACCCCTCCACTTT | NA | 16 | NA | TRBJ1-6 | TRBV7-8
CSAREGGSTDTQYF | TGCAGTGCTAGAGAGGGCGGGAGCACAGATACGCAGTATTTT | NA | 14 | few | TRBJ2-3 | TRBV20-1
CASTSSGNNQPQHF | TGTGCCAGTACTTCATCGGGGAACAATCAGCCCCAGCATTTT | NA | 14 | medium-sized | TRBJ1-5 | TRBV6-1